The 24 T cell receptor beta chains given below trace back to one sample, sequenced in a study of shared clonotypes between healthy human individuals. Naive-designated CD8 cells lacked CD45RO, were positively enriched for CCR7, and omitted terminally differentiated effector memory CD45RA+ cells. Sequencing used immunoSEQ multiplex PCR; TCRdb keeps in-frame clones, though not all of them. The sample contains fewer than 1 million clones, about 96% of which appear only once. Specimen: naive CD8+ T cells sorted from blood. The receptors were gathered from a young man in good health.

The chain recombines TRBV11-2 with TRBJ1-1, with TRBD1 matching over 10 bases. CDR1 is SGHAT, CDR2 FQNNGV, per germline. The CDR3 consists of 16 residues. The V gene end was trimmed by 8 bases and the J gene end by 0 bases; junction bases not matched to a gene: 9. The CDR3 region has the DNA TGTGCCAGCGGGGTGGGACAGGGGTGGATGAACACTGAAGCTTTCTTT. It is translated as CASGVGQGWMNTEAFF.

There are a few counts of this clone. For the CDR3, the DNA is TGTGCCAGCAGCGGCGGACAAGAGACCCAGTACTTC. This translates into CASSGGQETQYF. The V gene is TRBV5-6, the J gene TRBJ2-5; no definite D call. The V end was cut by 4 bases, the J end by 2 bases, with 6 bases between. The CDR3 covers 12 residues. Germline V CDR1 and CDR2: SGHDT, YYEEEE.

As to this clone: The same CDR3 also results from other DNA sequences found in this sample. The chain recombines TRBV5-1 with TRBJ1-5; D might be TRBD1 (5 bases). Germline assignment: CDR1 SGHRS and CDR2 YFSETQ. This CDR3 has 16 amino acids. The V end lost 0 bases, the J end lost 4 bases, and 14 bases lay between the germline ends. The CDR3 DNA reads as TGCGCCAGCAGCTTGGGCAGCGGGGGTTCGAATCAGCCCCAGCATTTT. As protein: CASSLGSGGSNQPQHF.

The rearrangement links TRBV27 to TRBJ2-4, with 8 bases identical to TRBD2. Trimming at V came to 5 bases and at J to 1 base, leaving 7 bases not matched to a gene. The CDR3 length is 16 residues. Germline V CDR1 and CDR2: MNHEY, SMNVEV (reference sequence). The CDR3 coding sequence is TGTGCCAGCAGTCCAGGGACTAGAGTTGCCAAAAACATTCAGTACTTC. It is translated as CASSPGTRVAKNIQYF.

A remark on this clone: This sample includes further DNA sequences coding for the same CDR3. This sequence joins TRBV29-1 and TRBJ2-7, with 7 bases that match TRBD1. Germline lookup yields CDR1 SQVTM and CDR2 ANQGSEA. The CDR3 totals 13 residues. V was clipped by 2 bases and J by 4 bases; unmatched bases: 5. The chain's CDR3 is CSVERDSPYEQYF. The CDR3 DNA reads TGCAGCGTTGAACGGGACAGTCCATACGAGCAGTACTTC.

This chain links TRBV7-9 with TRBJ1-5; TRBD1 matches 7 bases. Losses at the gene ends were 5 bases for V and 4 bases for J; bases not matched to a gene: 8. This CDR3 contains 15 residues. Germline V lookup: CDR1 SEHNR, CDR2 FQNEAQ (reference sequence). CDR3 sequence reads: CASSPGTEINQPQHF. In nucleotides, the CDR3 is TGTGCCAGCAGCCCCGGGACAGAAATTAATCAGCCCCAGCATTTT. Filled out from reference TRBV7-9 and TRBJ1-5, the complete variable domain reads DTGVSQNPRHKITKRGQNVTFRCDPISEHNRLYWYRQTLGQGPEFLTYFQNEAQLEKSRLLSDRFSAERPKGSFSTLEIQRTEQGDSAMYLCASSPGTEINQPQHFGDGTRLSIL.

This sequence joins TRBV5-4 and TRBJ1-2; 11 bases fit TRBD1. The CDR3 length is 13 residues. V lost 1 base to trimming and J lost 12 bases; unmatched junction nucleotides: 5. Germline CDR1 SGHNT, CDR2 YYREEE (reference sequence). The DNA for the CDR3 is TGTGCCAGCAGCTTGTCGGGGGGACAGGGGGACACCTTC. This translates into CASSLSGGQGDTF.

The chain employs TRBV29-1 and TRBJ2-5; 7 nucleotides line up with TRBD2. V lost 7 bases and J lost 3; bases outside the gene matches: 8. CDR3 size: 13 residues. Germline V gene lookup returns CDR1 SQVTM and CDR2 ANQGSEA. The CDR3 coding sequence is TGCAGCGGTGGGGACTACCGAGAAGAGACCCAGTACTTC. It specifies CSGGDYREETQYF.

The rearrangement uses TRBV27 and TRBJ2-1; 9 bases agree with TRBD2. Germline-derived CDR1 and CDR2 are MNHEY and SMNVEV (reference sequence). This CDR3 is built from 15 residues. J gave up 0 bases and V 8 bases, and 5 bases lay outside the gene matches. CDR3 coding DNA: TGTGCCAGCCTGCGGGGGGGGAGCTCCTACAATGAGCAGTTCTTC. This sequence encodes CASLRGGSSYNEQFF.

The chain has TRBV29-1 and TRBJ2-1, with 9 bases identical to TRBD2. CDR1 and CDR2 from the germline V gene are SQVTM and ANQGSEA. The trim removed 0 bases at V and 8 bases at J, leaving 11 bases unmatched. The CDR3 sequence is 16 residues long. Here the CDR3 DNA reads TGCAGCGTTGAAGAGGCTAGCGGGACCAAGGAAGATGAGCAGTTCTTC. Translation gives CSVEEASGTKEDEQFF.

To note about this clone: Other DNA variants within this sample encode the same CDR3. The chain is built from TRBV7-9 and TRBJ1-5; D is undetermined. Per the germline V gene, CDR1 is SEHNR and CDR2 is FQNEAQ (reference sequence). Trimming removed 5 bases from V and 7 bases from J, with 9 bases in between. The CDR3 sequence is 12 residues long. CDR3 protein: CASSPGSQPQHF. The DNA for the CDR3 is TGTGCCAGCAGCCCGGGGAGCCAGCCCCAGCATTTT.

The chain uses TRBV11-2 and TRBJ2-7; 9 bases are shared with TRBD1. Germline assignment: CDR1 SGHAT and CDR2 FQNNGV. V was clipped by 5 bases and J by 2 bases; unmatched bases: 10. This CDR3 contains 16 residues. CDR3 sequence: CASSLEPGQGPYEQYF. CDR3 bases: TGTGCCAGCAGCCTTGAACCGGGACAGGGACCCTACGAGCAGTACTTC.

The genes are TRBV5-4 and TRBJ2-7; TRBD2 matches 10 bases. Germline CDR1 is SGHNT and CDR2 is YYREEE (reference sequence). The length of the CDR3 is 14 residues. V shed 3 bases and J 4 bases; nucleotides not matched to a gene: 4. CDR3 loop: CASSSTGLAYEQYF. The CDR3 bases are TGTGCCAGCAGCTCTACGGGACTAGCGTACGAGCAGTACTTC.

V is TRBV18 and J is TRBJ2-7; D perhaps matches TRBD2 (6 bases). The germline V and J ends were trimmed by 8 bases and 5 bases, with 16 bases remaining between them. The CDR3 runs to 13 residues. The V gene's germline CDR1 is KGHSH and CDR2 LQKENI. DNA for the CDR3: TGTGCCAGCGCATCGGACGGGAGACACGAGCAGTACTTC. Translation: CASASDGRHEQYF.

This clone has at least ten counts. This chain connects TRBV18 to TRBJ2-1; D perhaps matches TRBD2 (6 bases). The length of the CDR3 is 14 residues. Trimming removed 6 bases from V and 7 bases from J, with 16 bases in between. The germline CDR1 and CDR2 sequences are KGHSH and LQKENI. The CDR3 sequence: CASSPSGDVNEQFF. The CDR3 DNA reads TGTGCCAGCTCCCCCTCGGGGGACGTTAATGAGCAGTTCTTC. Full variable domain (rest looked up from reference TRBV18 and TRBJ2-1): NAGVMQNPRHLVRRRGQEARLRCSPMKGHSHVYWYRQLPEEGLKFMVYLQKENIIDESGMPKERFSAEFPKEGPSILRIQQVVRGDSAAYFCASSPSGDVNEQFFGPGTRLTVL.

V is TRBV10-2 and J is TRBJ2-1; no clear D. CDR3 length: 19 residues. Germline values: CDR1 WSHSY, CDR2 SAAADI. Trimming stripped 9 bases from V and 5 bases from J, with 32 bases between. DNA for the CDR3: TGCGCCAGTACCGACATCCGGGTCACTCCCGCCGAGGCCAACAATGAGCAGTTCTTC. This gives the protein CASTDIRVTPAEANNEQFF.

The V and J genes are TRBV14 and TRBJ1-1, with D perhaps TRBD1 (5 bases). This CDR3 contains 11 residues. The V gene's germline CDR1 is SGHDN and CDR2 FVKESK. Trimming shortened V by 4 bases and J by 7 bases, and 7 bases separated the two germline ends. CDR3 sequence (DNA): TGTGCCAGCAGCCGGGACTATGAAGCTTTCTTT. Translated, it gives CASSRDYEAFF.

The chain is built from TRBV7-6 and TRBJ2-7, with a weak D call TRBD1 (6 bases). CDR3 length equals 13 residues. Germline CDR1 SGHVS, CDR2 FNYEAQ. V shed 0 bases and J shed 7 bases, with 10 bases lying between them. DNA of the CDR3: TGTGCCAGCAGCTTAGCCAGCGGACAGGAGCAGTACTTC. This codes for CASSLASGQEQYF. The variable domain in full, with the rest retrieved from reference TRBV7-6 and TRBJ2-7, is GAGVSQSPRYKVTKRGQDVALRCDPISGHVSLYWYRQALGQGPEFLTYFNYEAQQDKSGLPNDRFSAERPEGSISTLTIQRTEQRDSAMYRCASSLASGQEQYFGPGTRLTVT.

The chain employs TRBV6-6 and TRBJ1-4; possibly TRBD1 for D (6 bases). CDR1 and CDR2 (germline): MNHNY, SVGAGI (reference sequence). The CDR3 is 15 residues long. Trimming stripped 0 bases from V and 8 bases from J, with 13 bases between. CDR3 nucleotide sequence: TGTGCCAGCAGTTACTCAGTGGGGGCAGGGGAAAAACTGTTTTTT. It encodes CASSYSVGAGEKLFF.

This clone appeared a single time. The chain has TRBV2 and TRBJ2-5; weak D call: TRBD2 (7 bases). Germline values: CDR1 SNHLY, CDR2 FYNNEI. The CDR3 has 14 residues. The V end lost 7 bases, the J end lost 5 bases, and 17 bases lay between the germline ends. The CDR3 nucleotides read TGTGCCAGCACTAGCGGACAGAGCGGGGAGACCCAGTACTTC. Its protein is CASTSGQSGETQYF.

The CDR3 loop is CASRAQGAEAFF. The DNA for the CDR3 is TGTGCCAGCAGGGCACAGGGAGCTGAAGCTTTCTTT. J is TRBJ1-1 and V is TRBV27, with a possible D match to TRBD1 (6 bases). V was pared by 6 bases and J by 6 bases, with 11 bases between. CDR3 length: 12 residues. CDR1 is MNHEY and CDR2 is SMNVEV in the germline V gene (reference sequence).

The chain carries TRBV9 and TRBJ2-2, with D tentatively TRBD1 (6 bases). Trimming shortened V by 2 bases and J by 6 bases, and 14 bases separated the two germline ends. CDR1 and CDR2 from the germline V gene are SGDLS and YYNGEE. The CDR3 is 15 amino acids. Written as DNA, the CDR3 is TGTGCCAGCAGCGTGACAGGAGGAGAGGCCGGGGAGCTGTTTTTT. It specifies CASSVTGGEAGELFF.

The CDR3: CAVGSDSYNEQFF. The CDR3 DNA is TGTGCCGTGGGGTCGGACTCCTACAATGAGCAGTTCTTC. J is TRBJ2-1 and V is TRBV5-4; D call uncertain. The germline V gene encodes CDR1 SGHNT and CDR2 YYREEE (reference sequence). V was trimmed by 10 bases and J by 0 bases, leaving 11 bases between them. This CDR3 contains 13 residues.

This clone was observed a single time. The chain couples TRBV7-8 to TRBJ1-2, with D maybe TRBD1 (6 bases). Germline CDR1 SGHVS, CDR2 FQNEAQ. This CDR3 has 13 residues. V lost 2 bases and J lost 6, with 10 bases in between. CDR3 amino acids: CASSLRGMHGYTF. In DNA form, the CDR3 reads TGTGCCAGCAGCTTAAGGGGGATGCATGGCTACACCTTC.